What follows is one TCR beta chain and its context. This entry comes from a study of blood T cell repertoires in COVID-19. The CDR3 has 15 amino acids. V dropped 4 bases and J dropped 6 bases, with 19 bases sitting between them. Germline V gives CDR1 SEHNR, CDR2 FQNEAQ (reference sequence). Clones were read by immunoSEQ multiplex PCR, and TCRdb kept only the in-frame ones, dropping some. The sample lists over 150,000 clones, around nine tenths occurring once. Source material: peripheral blood. The J gene is TRBJ2-7, the V gene TRBV7-9, with D perhaps matching TRBD2 (6 bases). This sequence originates from a woman between 18 and 30 years old who had recovered from COVID-19. CDR3 in DNA: TGTGCCAGCAGCTGGCGAGCGTGGGGGGACTCCGAGCAGTACTTC. This encodes CASSWRAWGDSEQYF.